These 22 T cell receptor beta chains were all obtained from the same sample, sequenced in a study of blood T cell repertoires in COVID-19 (dated by TCRdb to 2019 to 2021). The method behind the library was the immunoSEQ multiplex PCR assay. The immuneACCESS repertoire file appears here via TCRdb, limited to in-frame rearrangements. These files lack a portion of the clones; in checked studies, under half of the deficit traces to unresolved V genes, and the cause of the others is not known. The sample includes approximately 50,000 clones, with approximately 85% observed a single time. 9.5% to 13% of the sample comes from the top ten. The source material was peripheral blood. The receptors derive from a human donor in a cohort sampled during active COVID-19.

This clone was seen many times. The chain recombines TRBV27 with TRBJ2-5; D is perhaps TRBD1 (7 bases). The germline gives CDR1 MNHEY, CDR2 SMNVEV (reference sequence). The CDR3 extends over 15 amino acids. V was trimmed by 6 bases and J by 4 bases, leaving 18 bases between them. The CDR3 region is CASSSRGDPPETQYF. In nucleotides, the CDR3 is TGTGCCAGCAGCAGCAGGGGGGACCCACCAGAGACCCAGTACTTC.

The rearrangement links TRBV4-2 to TRBJ2-7; D perhaps matches TRBD2 (6 bases). The V gene lost 2 bases and the J gene lost 5 bases, with 16 bases spanning the gap. Germline-derived CDR1 and CDR2 are LGHNA and YNFKEQ. This CDR3 contains 15 residues. The CDR3 spells CASSQTAGPRDEQYF. CDR3 sequence (DNA): TGTGCCAGCAGCCAAACCGCGGGGCCTCGGGACGAGCAGTACTTC.

The chain joins TRBV5-1 to TRBJ2-2, with a possible D match to TRBD2 (6 bases). The germline CDR1 and CDR2 sequences are SGHRS and YFSETQ. Trimming pared 0 bases from V and 4 bases from J, leaving 13 bases between. CDR3 length: 16 amino acids. CDR3 sequence reads: CASSLVNGGITGELFF. The CDR3 coding sequence is TGCGCCAGCAGCTTGGTCAATGGAGGGATCACCGGGGAGCTGTTTTTT. Full variable domain (outside the CDR3, taken from reference TRBV5-1 and TRBJ2-2): KAGVTQTPRYLIKTRGQQVTLSCSPISGHRSVSWYQQTPGQGLQFLFEYFSETQRNKGNFPGRFSGRQFSNSRSEMNVSTLELGDSALYLCASSLVNGGITGELFFGEGSRLTVL.

The V gene is TRBV19, the J gene TRBJ2-1, with D perhaps matching TRBD2 (6 bases). The CDR3 runs 13 residues. Germline V CDR1 and CDR2: LNHDA, SQIVND (reference sequence). This CDR3 reads CATGTPPGNEQFF. Here the CDR3 DNA reads TGTGCAACCGGGACTCCCCCGGGCAATGAGCAGTTCTTC.

V and J are TRBV6-5 and TRBJ1-1; a possible D gene is TRBD1 (5 bases). Trimming pared 6 bases from V and 3 bases from J, leaving 17 bases between. CDR3 size: 15 residues. CDR1 MNHEY and CDR2 SVGAGI come from the germline V gene. The CDR3 DNA reads TGTGCCAGCAGCCTCCAGCAGGGCGCGTACACTGAAGCTTTCTTT. This codes for CASSLQQGAYTEAFF.

The gene calls are TRBV2 and TRBJ1-5; perhaps TRBD1 as D (5 bases). Germline V CDR1 and CDR2: SNHLY, FYNNEI. The CDR3 contains 15 residues. The V and J ends lost 6 bases and 0 bases respectively, with 12 bases between them. The CDR3 sequence: CASRPGPDSNQPQHF. CDR3 DNA sequence: TGTGCCAGCAGGCCAGGGCCAGATAGCAATCAGCCCCAGCATTTT.

The V and J genes are TRBV7-3 and TRBJ1-3; D is undetermined. The CDR3 extends over 16 amino acids. Between the trimmed V and J ends, which lost 5 bases and 0 bases, there was a span of 14 bases. Germline V gives CDR1 SGHTA, CDR2 FQGTGA. The CDR3: CASSPLPYSSGNTIYF. The DNA for the CDR3 is TGTGCCAGCAGCCCACTCCCGTATTCCTCTGGAAACACCATATATTTT.

The rearrangement joins TRBV28 to TRBJ2-1; 14 bases match TRBD2. The CDR3 has 16 residues. Per germline, CDR1 MDHEN and CDR2 SYDVKM. After removal of 5 bases from V and 4 bases from J, the junction contained 4 bases not matched to a gene. The CDR3 here is CASSPGLAGVYNEQFF. CDR3 bases: TGTGCCAGCAGTCCGGGACTAGCGGGAGTTTACAATGAGCAGTTCTTC.

This clone was counted only a few times. This chain uses TRBV6-6 with TRBJ2-7, with D hard to call. Germline V CDR1 and CDR2: MNHNY, SVGAGI (reference sequence). The length of the CDR3 is 12 residues. Trimming stripped 7 bases from V and 4 bases from J, with 11 bases between. CDR3 residues: CASTSDSYEQYF. CDR3 sequence (DNA): TGTGCCAGCACCAGCGACTCTTACGAGCAGTACTTC.

CDR3 nucleotides: TGCAGCGTTAACCTCCAGGGCTACGAGCAGTACTTC. This encodes CSVNLQGYEQYF. V gene TRBV29-1 combines with J gene TRBJ2-7, with D tentatively TRBD1 (5 bases). Trimming took off 5 bases at V and 3 bases at J, with 11 bases between the two ends. Germline V CDR1 and CDR2: SQVTM, ANQGSEA. This CDR3 contains 12 residues.

V gene TRBV7-2 combines with J gene TRBJ2-7, with D perhaps TRBD1 (6 bases). Germline V gives CDR1 SGHTA, CDR2 FQGNSA. There are 14 residues in the CDR3. Trimming removed 1 base from V and 5 bases from J, with 12 bases in between. The CDR3 region has the DNA TGTGCCAGCAGCTTAGATACTAGGGGGAACGAGCAGTACTTC. Protein product: CASSLDTRGNEQYF.

This chain uses TRBV14 with TRBJ2-1; D is perhaps TRBD2 (5 bases). V lost 4 bases, J lost 0 bases, and 16 bases lay in between. Germline CDR1 and CDR2: SGHDN and FVKESK. This CDR3 contains 17 residues. CDR3 residues: CASSPFAGESSYNEQFF. The DNA of the CDR3 is TGTGCCAGCAGCCCATTTGCTGGGGAGAGCTCCTACAATGAGCAGTTCTTC. The whole variable domain, remainder taken from reference TRBV14 and TRBJ2-1, is EAGVTQFPSHSVIEKGQTVTLRCDPISGHDNLYWYRRVMGKEIKFLLHFVKESKQDESGMPNNRFLAERTGGTYSTLKVQPAELEDSGVYFCASSPFAGESSYNEQFFGPGTRLTVL.

The chain carries TRBV2 and TRBJ2-1; D gene uncertain. V gave up 6 bases and J gave up 2 bases, with 5 bases separating them. This CDR3 comprises 12 residues. Germline V gives CDR1 SNHLY, CDR2 FYNNEI. For the CDR3, the DNA is TGTGCCAGCAGCCCTACCTACAATGAGCAGTTCTTC. Amino acid sequence: CASSPTYNEQFF.

This clone was seen once. This chain connects TRBV28 to TRBJ1-4, with D possibly matching TRBD1 (6 bases). The germline V gene encodes CDR1 MDHEN and CDR2 SYDVKM. The length of the CDR3 is 13 residues. V lost 6 bases and J lost 8, with 13 bases in between. The CDR3 reads CASRRQGWEKLFF. DNA of the CDR3: TGTGCCAGCAGGCGGCAGGGGTGGGAAAAACTGTTTTTT.

The chain joins TRBV19 to TRBJ1-1; D ambiguous. V was pared by 3 bases and J by 0 bases, with 8 bases between. This CDR3 is 14 amino acids long. The germline gives CDR1 LNHDA, CDR2 SQIVND (reference sequence). CDR3 DNA: TGTGCCAGTAGTATGAGGGAGATGAACACTGAAGCTTTCTTT. Amino acids: CASSMREMNTEAFF.

The chain is built from TRBV29-1 and TRBJ2-3; TRBD2 aligns across 16 bases. J gave up 4 bases and V 6 bases, and 1 base lay outside the gene matches. The CDR3 spans 14 residues. Germline CDR1 SQVTM, CDR2 ANQGSEA. The CDR3 bases are TGCAGCGTGGGGACTAGCGGGAGGGCAGATACGCAGTATTTT. It is translated as CSVGTSGRADTQYF.

This clone was detected once. The genes are TRBV27 and TRBJ2-6, with a tentative D call TRBD1 (5 bases). V was pared by 7 bases and J by 3 bases, with 25 bases between. Germline V gene sequence: CDR1 MNHEY, CDR2 SMNVEV (reference sequence). The CDR3 extends over 19 amino acids. CDR3 sequence: CASKPLGLGRENGANVLTF. CDR3 in DNA: TGTGCCAGCAAACCCCTCGGTCTGGGGCGAGAGAATGGGGCCAACGTCCTGACTTTC.

The chain employs TRBV5-1 and TRBJ1-5; 7 bases are a match to TRBD1. CDR1 and CDR2 from the germline V gene are SGHRS and YFSETQ. The CDR3 extends over 15 amino acids. The junction had 11 bases not matched to a gene; V was cut back by 4 bases and J by 7 bases. The CDR3, as DNA: TGCGCCAGCAGCCAGACAGGGCTTTTCAGCCAGCCCCAGCATTTT. As protein: CASSQTGLFSQPQHF.

The CDR3: CASSPDRVNEKLFF. The CDR3 coding sequence is TGTGCCAGCAGCCCAGACAGGGTAAATGAAAAACTGTTTTTT. The chain uses TRBV7-2 and TRBJ1-4; TRBD1 agrees at 7 bases. Germline trimming cut 5 bases from V and 5 bases from J; bases unmatched to any gene: 5. There are 14 residues in the CDR3. Per germline, CDR1 SGHTA and CDR2 FQGNSA.

The J gene is TRBJ2-2, the V gene TRBV28, with 10 bases aligning to TRBD1. J gave up 4 bases and V 3 bases, and 2 bases lay outside the gene matches. The CDR3 has 15 residues. Per germline, CDR1 MDHEN and CDR2 SYDVKM. CDR3 sequence reads: CASSFGTGVTGELFF. CDR3 nucleotide sequence: TGTGCCAGCAGTTTTGGGACAGGGGTCACCGGGGAGCTGTTTTTT.

This clone was found a few times. The chain employs TRBV3-1 (or the pseudogene TRBV3-2) and TRBJ1-6, with D uncertain. CDR3 length: 13 amino acids. Germline V gene data show CDR1 as LGHDT and CDR2 as YNNKEL (reference sequence). The V end lost 8 bases, the J end lost 3 bases, and 8 bases lay between the germline ends. The CDR3 here is CASGGSYNSPLHF. The CDR3 region has the DNA TGTGCCAGCGGAGGCAGCTATAATTCACCCCTCCACTTT.

This clone was seen only once. The chain couples TRBV5-1 to TRBJ1-6, with D tentatively TRBD1 (6 bases). V was clipped by 1 base and J by 7 bases, with 18 bases between them. The CDR3 is 17 amino acids. Germline-derived CDR1 and CDR2 are SGHRS and YFSETQ. Written as DNA, the CDR3 is TGCGCCAGCAGCTTGATGAGCGGAGCAGGGGAAAATTCACCCCTCCACTTT. It codes for CASSLMSGAGENSPLHF.